This T cell receptor beta chain was identified during a study of tissue T cells after allogeneic stem cell transplantation. Overall study: Graft-versus-host disease patients received grafts, several unmodified and three CD34-selected to deplete T cells. Several lines of graft-versus-host disease therapy were given to all patients, all with gastrointestinal involvement. Study results and limitations: Anatomically similar tissues had similar TCR repertoires within each patient.

Method: immunoSEQ multiplex PCR; TCRdb's copy keeps in-frame clones and lacks some. Among some 25,000 clones listed, about 90% were seen once. Note on this clone: Its target is not known.

V was trimmed by 3 bases and J by 7 bases, leaving 4 bases between them. The germline V gene has CDR1 LNHDA and CDR2 SQIVND (reference sequence). The CDR3 loop spans 11 amino acids. Specimen: blood, collected before transplantation. The receptor was isolated from a male donor at least 60 years old who later had graft-versus-host disease after an allogeneic stem cell transplant. The chain uses TRBV19 and TRBJ2-1; D not certain. In nucleotides, the CDR3 is TGTGCCAGTAGTATCGGGAATGAGCAGTTCTTC. As protein: CASSIGNEQFF.